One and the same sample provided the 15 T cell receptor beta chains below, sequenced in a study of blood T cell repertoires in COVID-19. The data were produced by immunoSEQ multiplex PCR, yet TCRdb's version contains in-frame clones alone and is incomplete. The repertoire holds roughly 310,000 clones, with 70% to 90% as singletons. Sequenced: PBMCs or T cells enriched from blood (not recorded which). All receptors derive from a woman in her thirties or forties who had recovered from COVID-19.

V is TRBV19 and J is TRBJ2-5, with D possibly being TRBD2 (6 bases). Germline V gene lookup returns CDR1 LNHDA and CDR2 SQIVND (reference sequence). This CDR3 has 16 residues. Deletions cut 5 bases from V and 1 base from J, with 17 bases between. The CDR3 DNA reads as TGTGCCAGTAGTCCACGAACCGGACTAACCCAAGAGACCCAGTACTTC. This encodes CASSPRTGLTQETQYF.

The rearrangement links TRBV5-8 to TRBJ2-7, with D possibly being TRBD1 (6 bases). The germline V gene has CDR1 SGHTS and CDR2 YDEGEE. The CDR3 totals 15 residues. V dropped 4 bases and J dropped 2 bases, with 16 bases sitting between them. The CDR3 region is CASSRRPDSAYEQYF. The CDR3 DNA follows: TGTGCCAGCAGCCGCCGACCGGACAGTGCCTACGAGCAGTACTTC.

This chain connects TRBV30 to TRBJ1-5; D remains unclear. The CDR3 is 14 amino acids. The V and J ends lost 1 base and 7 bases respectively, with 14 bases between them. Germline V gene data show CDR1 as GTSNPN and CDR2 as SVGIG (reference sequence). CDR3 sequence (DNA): TGTGCCTGGAGTGAAGGAGGCAGCCGCCAGCCCCAGCATTTT. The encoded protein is CAWSEGGSRQPQHF.

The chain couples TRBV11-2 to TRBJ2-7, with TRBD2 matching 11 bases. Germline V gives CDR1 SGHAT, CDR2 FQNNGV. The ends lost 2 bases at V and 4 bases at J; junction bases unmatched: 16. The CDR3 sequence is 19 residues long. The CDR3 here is CASSLRWGTVGTSGYEQYF. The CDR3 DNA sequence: TGTGCCAGCAGCTTACGATGGGGCACGGTTGGGACTAGCGGATACGAGCAGTACTTC.

CDR3 loop: CASSPNYLDRVDYGYTF. The CDR3 DNA reads TGCGCCAGCAGCCCCAATTACTTAGACAGGGTCGACTATGGCTACACCTTC. The V and J genes are TRBV4-3 and TRBJ1-2; 7 bases are shared with TRBD1. The CDR3 contains 17 residues. V dropped 4 bases and J dropped 3; count of bases not matched to a gene: 14. Germline values: CDR1 LGHNA, CDR2 YSLEER.

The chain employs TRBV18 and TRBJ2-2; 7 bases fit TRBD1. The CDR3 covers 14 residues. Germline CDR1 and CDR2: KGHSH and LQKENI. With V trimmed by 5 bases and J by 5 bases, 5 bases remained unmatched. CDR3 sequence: CASSSGQSTGELFF. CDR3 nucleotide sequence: TGTGCCAGCTCATCGGGACAGAGTACCGGGGAGCTGTTTTTT.

CDR3 coding DNA: TGTGCCAGCAGAACCGGGACAGGGAGCAATCAGCCCCAGCATTTT. The encoded protein is CASRTGTGSNQPQHF. The chain employs TRBV28 and TRBJ1-5; 9 bases are shared with TRBD1. The germline CDR1 and CDR2 sequences are MDHEN and SYDVKM. V shed 6 bases and J 1 base; nucleotides not matched to a gene: 4. The CDR3 spans 15 residues.

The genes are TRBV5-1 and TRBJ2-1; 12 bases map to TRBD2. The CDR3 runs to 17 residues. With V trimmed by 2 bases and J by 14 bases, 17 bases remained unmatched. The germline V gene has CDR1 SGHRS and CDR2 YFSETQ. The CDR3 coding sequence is TGCGCCAGCAGCTTTTTGACTAGCGGGAGAGTAGACGAGGGGAAGTTCTTC. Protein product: CASSFLTSGRVDEGKFF.

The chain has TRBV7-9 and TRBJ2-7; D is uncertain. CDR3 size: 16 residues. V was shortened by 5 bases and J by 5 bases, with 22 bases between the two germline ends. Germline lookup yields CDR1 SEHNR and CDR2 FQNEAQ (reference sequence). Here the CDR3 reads CASSPLGIPGLNEQYF. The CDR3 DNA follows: TGTGCCAGCAGCCCGTTGGGCATCCCTGGGTTAAACGAGCAGTACTTC.

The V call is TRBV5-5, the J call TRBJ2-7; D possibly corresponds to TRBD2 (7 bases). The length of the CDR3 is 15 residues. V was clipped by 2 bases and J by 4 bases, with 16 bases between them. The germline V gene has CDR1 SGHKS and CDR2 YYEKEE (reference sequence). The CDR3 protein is CASSFDFGGAYEQYF. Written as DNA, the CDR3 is TGTGCCAGCAGCTTTGACTTTGGGGGGGCTTACGAGCAGTACTTC.

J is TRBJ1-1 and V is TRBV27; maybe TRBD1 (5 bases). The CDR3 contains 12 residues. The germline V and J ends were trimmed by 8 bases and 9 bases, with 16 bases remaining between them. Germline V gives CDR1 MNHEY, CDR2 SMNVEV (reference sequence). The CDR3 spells CASSSGQFQAFF. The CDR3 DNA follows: TGTGCCAGCTCCTCAGGGCAGTTCCAAGCTTTCTTT.

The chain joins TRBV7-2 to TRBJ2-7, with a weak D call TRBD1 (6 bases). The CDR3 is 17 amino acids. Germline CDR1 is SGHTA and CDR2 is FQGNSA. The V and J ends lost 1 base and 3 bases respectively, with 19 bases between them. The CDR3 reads CASSLGEGGRNNYEQYF. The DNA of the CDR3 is TGTGCCAGCAGCTTAGGCGAAGGGGGTCGAAATAACTACGAGCAGTACTTC.

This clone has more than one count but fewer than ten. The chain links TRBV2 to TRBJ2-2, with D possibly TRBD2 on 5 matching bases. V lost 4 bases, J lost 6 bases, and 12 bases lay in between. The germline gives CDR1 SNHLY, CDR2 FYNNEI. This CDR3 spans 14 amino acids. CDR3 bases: TGTGCCAGCAGTGCGGCGGGCTTAGCCGGGGAGCTGTTTTTT. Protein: CASSAAGLAGELFF. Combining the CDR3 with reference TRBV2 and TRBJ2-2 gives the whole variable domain EPEVTQTPSHQVTQMGQEVILRCVPISNHLYFYWYRQILGQKVEFLVSFYNNEISEKSEIFDDQFSVERPDGSNFTLKIRSTKLEDSAMYFCASSAAGLAGELFFGEGSRLTVL.

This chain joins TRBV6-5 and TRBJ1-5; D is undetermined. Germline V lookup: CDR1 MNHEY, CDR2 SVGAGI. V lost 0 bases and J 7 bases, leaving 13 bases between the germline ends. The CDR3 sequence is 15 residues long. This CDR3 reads CASSYSTGSGQPQHF. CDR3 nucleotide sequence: TGTGCCAGCAGTTACTCGACGGGTTCGGGGCAGCCCCAGCATTTT.

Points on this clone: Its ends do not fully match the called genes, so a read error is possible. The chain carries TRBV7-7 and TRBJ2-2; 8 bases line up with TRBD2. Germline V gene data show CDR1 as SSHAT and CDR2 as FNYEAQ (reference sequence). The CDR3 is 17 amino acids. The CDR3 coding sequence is TGTGCTAGCACCAGTTTTCCGGGGGGGCCGAACACCGGGGAGCTGTTTTTT. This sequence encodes CASTSFPGGPNTGELFF. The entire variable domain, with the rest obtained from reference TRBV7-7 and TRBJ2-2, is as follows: GAGVSQSPRYKVTKRGQDVTLRCDPISSHATLYWYQQALGQGPEFLTYFNYEAQPDKSGLPSDRFSAERPEGSISTLTIQRTEQRDSAMYRCASTSFPGGPNTGELFFGEGSRLTVL.